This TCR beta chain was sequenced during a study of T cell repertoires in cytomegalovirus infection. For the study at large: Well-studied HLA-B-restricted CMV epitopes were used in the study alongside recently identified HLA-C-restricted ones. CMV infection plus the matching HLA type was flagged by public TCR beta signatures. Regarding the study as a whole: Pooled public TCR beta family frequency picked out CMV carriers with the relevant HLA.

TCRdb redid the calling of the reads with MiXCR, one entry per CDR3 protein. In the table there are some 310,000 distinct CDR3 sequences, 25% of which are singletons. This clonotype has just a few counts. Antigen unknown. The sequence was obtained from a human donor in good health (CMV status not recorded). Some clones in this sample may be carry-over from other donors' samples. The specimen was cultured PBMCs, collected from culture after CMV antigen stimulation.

The CDR3 coding sequence is TGTGCCAGCACCCCGGACAGGGGGCACACCGGGGAGCTGTTTTTT. Amino acid sequence: CASTPDRGHTGELFF. The chain links TRBV7-8 to TRBJ2-2; 11 nucleotides align to TRBD1. Germline V gene data show CDR1 as SGHVS and CDR2 as FQNEAQ. Trimming at V came to 7 bases and at J to 3 bases, leaving 4 bases not matched to a gene. The CDR3 is 15 residues long.